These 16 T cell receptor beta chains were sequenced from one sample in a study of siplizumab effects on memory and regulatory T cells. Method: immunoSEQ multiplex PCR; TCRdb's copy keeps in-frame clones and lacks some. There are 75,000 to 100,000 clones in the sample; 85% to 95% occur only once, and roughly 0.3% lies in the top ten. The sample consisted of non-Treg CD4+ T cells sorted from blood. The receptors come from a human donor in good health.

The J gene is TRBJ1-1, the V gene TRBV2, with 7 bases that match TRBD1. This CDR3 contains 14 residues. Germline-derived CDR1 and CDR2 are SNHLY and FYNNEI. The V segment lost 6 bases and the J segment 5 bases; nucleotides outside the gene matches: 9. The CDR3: CASRGEGAQTEAFF. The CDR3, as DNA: TGTGCCAGCAGGGGGGAGGGGGCTCAAACTGAAGCTTTCTTT. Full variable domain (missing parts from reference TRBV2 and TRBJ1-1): EPEVTQTPSHQVTQMGQEVILRCVPISNHLYFYWYRQILGQKVEFLVSFYNNEISEKSEIFDDQFSVERPDGSNFTLKIRSTKLEDSAMYFCASRGEGAQTEAFFGQGTRLTVV.

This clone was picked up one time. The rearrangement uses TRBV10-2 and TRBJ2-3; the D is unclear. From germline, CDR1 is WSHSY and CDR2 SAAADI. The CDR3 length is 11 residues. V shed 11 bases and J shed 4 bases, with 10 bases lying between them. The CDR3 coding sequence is TGCGCCTCAGCTATATCAGATACGCAGTATTTT. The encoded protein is CASAISDTQYF.

The CDR3 is CASSLRPPSGGTGELFF. As DNA, the CDR3 is TGTGCCAGCAGCTTAAGGCCCCCTAGCGGGGGAACCGGGGAGCTGTTTTTT. The chain combines TRBV7-3 with TRBJ2-2; 10 bases match TRBD2. Germline V gives CDR1 SGHTA, CDR2 FQGTGA. The V segment lost 1 base and the J segment 5 bases; nucleotides outside the gene matches: 7. The CDR3 runs 17 residues.

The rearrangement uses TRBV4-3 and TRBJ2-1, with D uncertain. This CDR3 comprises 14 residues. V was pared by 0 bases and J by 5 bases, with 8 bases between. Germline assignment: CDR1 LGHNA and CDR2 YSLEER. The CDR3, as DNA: TGCGCCAGCAGCCAAGATCACAAAGACAATGAGCAGTTCTTC. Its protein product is CASSQDHKDNEQFF.

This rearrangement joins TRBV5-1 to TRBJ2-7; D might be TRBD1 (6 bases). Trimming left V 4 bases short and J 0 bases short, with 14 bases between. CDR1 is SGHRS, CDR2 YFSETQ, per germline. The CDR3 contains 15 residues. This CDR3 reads CASSLAGTYSYEQYF. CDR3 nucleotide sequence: TGCGCCAGCAGCCTCGCCGGGACATACTCCTACGAGCAGTACTTC.

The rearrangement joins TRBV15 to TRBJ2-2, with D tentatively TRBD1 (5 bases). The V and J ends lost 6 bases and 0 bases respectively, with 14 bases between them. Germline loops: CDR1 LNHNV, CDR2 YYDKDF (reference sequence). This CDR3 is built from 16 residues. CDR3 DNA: TGTGCCACCAGTCACAACAGGAACACGAACACCGGGGAGCTGTTTTTT. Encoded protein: CATSHNRNTNTGELFF.

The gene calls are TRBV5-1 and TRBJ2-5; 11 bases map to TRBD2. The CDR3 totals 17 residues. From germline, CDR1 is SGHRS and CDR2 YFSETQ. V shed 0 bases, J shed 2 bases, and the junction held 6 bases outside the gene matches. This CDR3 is CASSLELTSGKQETQYF. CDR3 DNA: TGCGCCAGCAGCTTGGAACTGACTAGCGGGAAACAAGAGACCCAGTACTTC.

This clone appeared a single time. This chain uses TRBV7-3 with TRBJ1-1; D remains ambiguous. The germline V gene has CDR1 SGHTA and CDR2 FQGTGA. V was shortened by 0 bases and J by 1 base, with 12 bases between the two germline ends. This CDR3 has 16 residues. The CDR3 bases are TGTGCCAGCAGCTTAACACCCCGGGGAGGGAACACTGAAGCTTTCTTT. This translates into CASSLTPRGGNTEAFF.

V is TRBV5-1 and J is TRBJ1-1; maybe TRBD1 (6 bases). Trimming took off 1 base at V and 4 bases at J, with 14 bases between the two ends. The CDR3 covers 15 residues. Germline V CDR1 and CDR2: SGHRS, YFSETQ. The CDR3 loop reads CASSLSQGGGTEAFF. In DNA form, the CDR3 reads TGCGCCAGCAGCTTGTCCCAGGGAGGGGGCACTGAAGCTTTCTTT.

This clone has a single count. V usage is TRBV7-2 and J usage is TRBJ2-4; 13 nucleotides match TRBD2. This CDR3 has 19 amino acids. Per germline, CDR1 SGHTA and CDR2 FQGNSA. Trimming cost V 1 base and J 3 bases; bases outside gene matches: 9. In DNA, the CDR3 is TGTGCCAGCAGCTTAGAGGGGGGACTAGCGGGACTATTCAAAAACATTCAGTACTTC. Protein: CASSLEGGLAGLFKNIQYF.

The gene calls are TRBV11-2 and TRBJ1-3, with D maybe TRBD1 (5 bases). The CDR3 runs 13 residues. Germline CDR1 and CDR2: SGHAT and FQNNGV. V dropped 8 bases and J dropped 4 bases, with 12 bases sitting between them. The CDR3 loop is CASAGTVGNTIYF. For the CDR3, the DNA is TGTGCCAGCGCCGGGACTGTCGGAAACACCATATATTTT.

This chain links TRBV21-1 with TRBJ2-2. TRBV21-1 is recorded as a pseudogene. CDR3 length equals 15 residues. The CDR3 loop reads CASSKETRATGELFF. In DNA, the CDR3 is TGTGCCAGCAGCAAAGAAACACGCGCCACCGGGGAGCTGTTTTTT.

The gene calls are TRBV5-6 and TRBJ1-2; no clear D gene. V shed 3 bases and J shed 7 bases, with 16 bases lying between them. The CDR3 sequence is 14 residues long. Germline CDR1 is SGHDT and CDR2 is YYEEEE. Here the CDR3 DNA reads TGTGCCAGCAGCTCGCGATGGCGGGGAGTTGGCTACACCTTC. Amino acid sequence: CASSSRWRGVGYTF.

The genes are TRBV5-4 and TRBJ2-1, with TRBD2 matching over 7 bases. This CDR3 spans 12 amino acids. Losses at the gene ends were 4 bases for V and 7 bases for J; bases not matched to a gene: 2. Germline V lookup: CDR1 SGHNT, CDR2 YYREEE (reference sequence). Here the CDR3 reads CASSRLANEQFF. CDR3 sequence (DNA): TGTGCCAGCAGCCGACTAGCTAATGAGCAGTTCTTC.

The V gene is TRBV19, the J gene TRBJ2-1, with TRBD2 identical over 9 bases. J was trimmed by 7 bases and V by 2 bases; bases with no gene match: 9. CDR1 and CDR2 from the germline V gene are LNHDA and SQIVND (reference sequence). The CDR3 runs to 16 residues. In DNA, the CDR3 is TGTGCCAGTAGTATATTATCGGGACTAGCAGGGAATGAGCAGTTCTTC. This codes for CASSILSGLAGNEQFF.

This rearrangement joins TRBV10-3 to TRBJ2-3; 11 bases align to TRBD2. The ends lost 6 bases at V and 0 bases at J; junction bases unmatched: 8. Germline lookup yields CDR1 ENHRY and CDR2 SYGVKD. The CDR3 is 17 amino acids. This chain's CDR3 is CAISDGLAGSSTDTQYF. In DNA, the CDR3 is TGTGCCATCAGCGATGGACTAGCGGGCTCTAGCACAGATACGCAGTATTTT.